Sequencing of this T cell receptor beta chain was carried out in a study of control samples from healthy donors and cancer patients. The method was immunoSEQ multiplex PCR; TCRdb's version includes in-frame clones alone and lacks a portion of them. The sample consists of 110,000 or so clones, approximately 90% of them appearing once. The germline V gene has CDR1 LGHNA and CDR2 YNFKEQ. V was pared by 6 bases and J by 10 bases, with 11 bases of the junction left unmatched. This CDR3 has 13 amino acids. This clonotype originated in a human donor in good health. The donor label of this sample is uncertain. The source material was blood. The chain joins TRBV4-2 to TRBJ1-1, with TRBD1 matching 7 bases. DNA for the CDR3: TGTGCCAGCAGACGACAGGGACATTTGGGAGCTTTCTTT. It translates to CASRRQGHLGAFF.